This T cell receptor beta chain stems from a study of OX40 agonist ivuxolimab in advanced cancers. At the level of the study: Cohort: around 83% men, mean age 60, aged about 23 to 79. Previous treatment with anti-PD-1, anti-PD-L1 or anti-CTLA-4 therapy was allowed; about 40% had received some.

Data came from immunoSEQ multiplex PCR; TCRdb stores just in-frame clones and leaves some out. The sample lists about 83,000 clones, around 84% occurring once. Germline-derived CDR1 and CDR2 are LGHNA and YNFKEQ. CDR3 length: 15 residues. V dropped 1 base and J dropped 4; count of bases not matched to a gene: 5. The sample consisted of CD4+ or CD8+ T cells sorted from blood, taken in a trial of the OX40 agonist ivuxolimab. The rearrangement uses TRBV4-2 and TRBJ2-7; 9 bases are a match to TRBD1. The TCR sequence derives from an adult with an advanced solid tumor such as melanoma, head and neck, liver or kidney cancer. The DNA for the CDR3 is TGTGCCAGCAGCCAAGGAGGGACAGGGACATACGAGCAGTACTTC. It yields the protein CASSQGGTGTYEQYF.